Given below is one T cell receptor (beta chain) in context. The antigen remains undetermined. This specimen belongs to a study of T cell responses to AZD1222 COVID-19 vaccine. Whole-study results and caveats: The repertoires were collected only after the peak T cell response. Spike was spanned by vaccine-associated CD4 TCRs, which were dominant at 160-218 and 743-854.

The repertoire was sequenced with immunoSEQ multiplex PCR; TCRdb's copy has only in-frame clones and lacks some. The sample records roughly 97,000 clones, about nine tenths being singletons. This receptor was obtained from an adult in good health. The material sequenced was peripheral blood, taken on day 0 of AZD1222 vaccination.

The CDR3 loop reads CAISATGFAYNEQFF. The CDR3 coding sequence is TGTGCCATCAGTGCGACAGGGTTCGCCTACAATGAGCAGTTCTTC. The chain uses TRBV10-3 and TRBJ2-1, with 7 bases matching TRBD1. The CDR3 covers 15 residues. Germline-derived CDR1 and CDR2 are ENHRY and SYGVKD. The junction had 5 bases not matched to a gene; V was cut back by 4 bases and J by 2 bases.